The 7 T cell receptor beta chains listed next were all sequenced from one sample in a study of T cells in Graves' hyperthyroidism and ophthalmopathy. RNA transcripts served as the template for amplifying TCR beta CDR3 regions. An initial round of RT-PCR targeting the TCR CDR3 relied on the HTBI primer set. TCRdb redid the calling of the multiplex PCR reads with MiXCR, one entry per CDR3 protein. The data show approximately 380,000 distinct CDR3 sequences, around a sixth seen once. Sequencing was carried out using blood. The receptors stem from a man between 18 and 35 years old with Graves' ophthalmopathy.

The genes are TRBV19 and TRBJ1-6; D gene unclear. This CDR3 has 14 amino acids. Germline-derived CDR1 and CDR2 are LNHDA and SQIVND (reference sequence). V gave up 6 bases and J gave up 7 bases, with 13 bases separating them. As DNA, the CDR3 is TGTGCCAGTAGGAAGGGAGCGTCCAATTCACCCCTCCACTTT. Protein product: CASRKGASNSPLHF.

This clonotype has at least ten counts. V and J are TRBV5-1 and TRBJ1-1, with D unresolved. CDR3 length: 15 residues. V was cut by 4 bases and J by 8 bases, with 21 bases left in between. The germline V gene has CDR1 SGHRS and CDR2 YFSETQ. The CDR3 sequence: CASSLGTFSSSEAFF. The CDR3 DNA reads TGCGCCAGCAGCCTGGGAACGTTCTCTTCGTCAGAAGCTTTCTTT. Variable domain in full (rest from reference TRBV5-1 and TRBJ1-1): KAGVTQTPRYLIKTRGQQVTLSCSPISGHRSVSWYQQTPGQGLQFLFEYFSETQRNKGNFPGRFSGRQFSNSRSEMNVSTLELGDSALYLCASSLGTFSSSEAFFGQGTRLTVV.

This clonotype was seen a few times. CDR3 bases: TGTGCCAGCAGCTTAATCGGCGACACCGGGGAGCTGTTTTTT. Translated: CASSLIGDTGELFF. The chain employs TRBV7-3 and TRBJ2-2; no reliable D call. The CDR3 totals 14 residues. Trimming removed 1 base from V and 3 bases from J, with 6 bases in between. Germline lookup yields CDR1 SGHTA and CDR2 FQGTGA.

This sequence joins TRBV12-3 or TRBV12-4 and TRBJ2-3; D might be TRBD2 (7 bases). The CDR3 totals 15 residues. Trimming removed 6 bases at V and 4 bases at J, with 17 bases between. CDR3 nucleotides: TGTGCCAGCAGCCCCGGGGGGCCTCGCGCAGATACGCAGTATTTT. Encoded protein: CASSPGGPRADTQYF.

On this clonotype: At one end, the junction sequence differs from germline, possibly due to a read error. The rearrangement joins TRBV10-3 to TRBJ2-5; D possibly matches TRBD1 or TRBD2 (5 bases each). The CDR3 loop spans 14 amino acids. In germline, CDR1 is ENHRY, CDR2 SYGVKD. CDR3 residues: CAIAGTSNQETQHF. Written as DNA, the CDR3 is TGTGCCATCGCCGGGACGTCCAACCAAGAGACCCAGCACTTC.

Ten or more counts support this clonotype. The V gene is TRBV3-1, the J gene TRBJ2-7; D remains ambiguous. This CDR3 is built from 13 residues. V shed 2 bases and J shed 5 bases, with 10 bases lying between them. The germline gives CDR1 LGHDT, CDR2 YNNKEL (reference sequence). The chain's CDR3 is CASSQWTWDEQYF. CDR3 in DNA: TGTGCCAGCAGCCAATGGACGTGGGACGAGCAGTACTTC.

This clonotype has a count of ten or more. V and J are TRBV12-3 or TRBV12-4 and TRBJ2-5; 7 bases agree with TRBD1. Trimming at V came to 7 bases and at J to 2 bases, leaving 7 bases not matched to a gene. CDR3 length: 14 amino acids. CDR3 in amino acids: CASTKGQLQETQYF. CDR3 coding DNA: TGTGCCAGCACCAAGGGACAGCTTCAAGAGACCCAGTACTTC.